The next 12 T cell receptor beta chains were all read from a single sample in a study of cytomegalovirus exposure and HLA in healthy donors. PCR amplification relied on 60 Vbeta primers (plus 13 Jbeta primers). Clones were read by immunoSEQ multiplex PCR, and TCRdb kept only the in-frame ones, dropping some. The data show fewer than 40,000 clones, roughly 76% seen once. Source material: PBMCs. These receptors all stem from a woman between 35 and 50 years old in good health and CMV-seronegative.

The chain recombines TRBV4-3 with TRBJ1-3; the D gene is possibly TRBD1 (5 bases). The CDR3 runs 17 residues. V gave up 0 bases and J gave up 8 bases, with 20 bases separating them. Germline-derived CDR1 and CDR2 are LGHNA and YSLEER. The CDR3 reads CASSQDLDGAGRDTIYF. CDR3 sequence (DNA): TGCGCCAGCAGCCAAGATCTAGATGGGGCAGGGAGGGACACCATATATTTT.

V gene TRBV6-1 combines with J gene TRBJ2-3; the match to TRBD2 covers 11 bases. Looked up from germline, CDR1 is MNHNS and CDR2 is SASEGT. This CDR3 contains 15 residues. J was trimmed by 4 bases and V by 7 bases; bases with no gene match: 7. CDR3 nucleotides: TGTGCCAGCATCAGGGTAGCGGGGGGGCCAGATACGCAGTATTTT. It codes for CASIRVAGGPDTQYF.

The CDR3 DNA sequence: TGTGCCAGCGCGGGACGGGTGGGGGAGCAGTACTTC. Amino acids: CASAGRVGEQYF. The V gene is TRBV2, the J gene TRBJ2-7; D may be TRBD2 (6 bases). Trimming left V 8 bases short and J 7 bases short, with 15 bases between. CDR1 and CDR2 (germline): SNHLY, FYNNEI. The CDR3 is 12 residues long.

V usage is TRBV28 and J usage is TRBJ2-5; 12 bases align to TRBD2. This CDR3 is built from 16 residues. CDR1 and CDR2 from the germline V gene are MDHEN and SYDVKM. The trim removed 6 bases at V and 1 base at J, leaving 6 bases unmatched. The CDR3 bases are TGTGCCAGCAGCCTAGTGGGACTAGCGGGCCAAGAGACCCAGTACTTC. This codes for CASSLVGLAGQETQYF.

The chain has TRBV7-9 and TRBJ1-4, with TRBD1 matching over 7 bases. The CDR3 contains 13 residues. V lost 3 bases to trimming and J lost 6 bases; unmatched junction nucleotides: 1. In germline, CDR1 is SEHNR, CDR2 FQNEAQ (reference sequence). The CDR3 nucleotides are TGTGCCAGCAGCTTCCAGGGGGATGAAAAACTGTTTTTT. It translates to CASSFQGDEKLFF.

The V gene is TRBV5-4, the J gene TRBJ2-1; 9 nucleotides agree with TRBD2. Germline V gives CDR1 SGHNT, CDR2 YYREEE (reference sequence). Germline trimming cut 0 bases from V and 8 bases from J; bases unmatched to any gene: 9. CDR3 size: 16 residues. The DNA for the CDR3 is TGTGCCAGCAGCTTGGGTTCTGGGACTAGCTTGTATGAGCAGTTCTTC. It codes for CASSLGSGTSLYEQFF.

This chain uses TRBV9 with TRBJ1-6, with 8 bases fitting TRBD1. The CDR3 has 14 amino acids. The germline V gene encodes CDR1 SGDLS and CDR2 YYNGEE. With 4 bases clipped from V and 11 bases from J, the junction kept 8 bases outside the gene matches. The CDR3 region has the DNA TGTGCCAGCAGCTCGGACAGGGTCGGGGCACCCCTCCACTTT. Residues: CASSSDRVGAPLHF.

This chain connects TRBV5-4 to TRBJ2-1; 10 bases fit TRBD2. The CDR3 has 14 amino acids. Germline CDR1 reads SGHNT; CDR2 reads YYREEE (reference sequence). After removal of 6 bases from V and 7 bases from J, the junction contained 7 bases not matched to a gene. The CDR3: CASNPGLARNEQFF. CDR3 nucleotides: TGTGCCAGCAATCCGGGACTAGCGAGGAATGAGCAGTTCTTC.

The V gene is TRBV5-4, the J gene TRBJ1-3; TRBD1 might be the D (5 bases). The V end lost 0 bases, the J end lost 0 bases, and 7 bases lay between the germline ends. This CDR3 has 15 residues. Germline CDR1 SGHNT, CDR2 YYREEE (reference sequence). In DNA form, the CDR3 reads TGTGCCAGCAGCTTGGGGGGCAGCTCTGGAAACACCATATATTTT. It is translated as CASSLGGSSGNTIYF.

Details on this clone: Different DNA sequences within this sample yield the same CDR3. CDR3 region: CASSLGPNYEQYV. The CDR3 DNA sequence: TGTGCCAGCAGCTTAGGACCAAACTACGAGCAGTACGTC. The chain is built from TRBV7-6 and TRBJ2-7; D is ambiguous. The CDR3 totals 13 residues. Trimming left V 1 base short and J 3 bases short, with 7 bases between. The V gene's germline CDR1 is SGHVS and CDR2 FNYEAQ.

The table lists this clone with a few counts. The CDR3 DNA reads as TGTGCCAGCATACAGGAAGCGAACACCGGGGAGCTGTTTTTT. Protein product: CASIQEANTGELFF. The V and J genes are TRBV2 and TRBJ2-2; TRBD1 is a possible D gene (5 bases). The CDR3 length is 14 residues. Trimming took off 7 bases at V and 0 bases at J, with 9 bases between the two ends. Germline V gives CDR1 SNHLY, CDR2 FYNNEI.

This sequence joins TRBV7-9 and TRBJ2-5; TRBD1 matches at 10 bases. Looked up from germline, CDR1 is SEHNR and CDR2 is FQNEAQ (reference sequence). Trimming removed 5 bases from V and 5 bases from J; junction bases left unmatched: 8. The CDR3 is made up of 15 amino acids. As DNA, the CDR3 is TGTGCCAGCAGCCGAACGACAGGGGGCTCGGAGACCCAGTACTTC. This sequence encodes CASSRTTGGSETQYF.